This T cell receptor (beta chain) was sequenced for a study of control samples from healthy donors and cancer patients. There are 14 residues in the CDR3. V was cut by 6 bases and J by 1 base, with 12 bases left in between. Germline V gene sequence: CDR1 LNHDA, CDR2 SQIVND (reference sequence). Measured with immunoSEQ multiplex PCR; TCRdb has only the in-frame clones, and not every one. The table lists under 450,000 clones, 90% of them singletons. This clone showed up just once. The sequence derives from a man between 35 and 55 years old with head and neck cancer. V is TRBV19 and J is TRBJ1-1, with a possible D match to TRBD1 (5 bases). The sequencing sample was made of PBMCs. CDR3 in amino acids: CASRPGTANTEAFF. DNA for the CDR3: TGTGCCAGTAGGCCCGGGACGGCGAACACTGAAGCTTTCTTT.